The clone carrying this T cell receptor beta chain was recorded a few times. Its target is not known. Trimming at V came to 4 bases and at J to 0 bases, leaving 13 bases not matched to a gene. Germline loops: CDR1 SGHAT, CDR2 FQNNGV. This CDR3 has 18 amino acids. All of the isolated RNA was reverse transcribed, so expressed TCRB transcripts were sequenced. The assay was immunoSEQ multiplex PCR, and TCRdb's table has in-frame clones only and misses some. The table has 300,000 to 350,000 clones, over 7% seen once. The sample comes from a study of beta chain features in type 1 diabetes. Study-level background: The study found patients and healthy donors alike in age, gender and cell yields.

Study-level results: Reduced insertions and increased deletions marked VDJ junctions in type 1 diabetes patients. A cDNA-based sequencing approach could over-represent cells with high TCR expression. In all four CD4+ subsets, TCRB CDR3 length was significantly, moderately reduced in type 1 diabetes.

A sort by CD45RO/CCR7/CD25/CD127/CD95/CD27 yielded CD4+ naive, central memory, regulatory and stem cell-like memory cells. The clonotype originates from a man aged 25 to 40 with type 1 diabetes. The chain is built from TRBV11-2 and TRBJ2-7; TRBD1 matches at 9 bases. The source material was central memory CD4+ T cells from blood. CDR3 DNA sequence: TGTGCCAGCAGCTCCGATTTTCTGACAGGGGGTTTCTCCTACGAGCAGTACTTC. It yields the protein CASSSDFLTGGFSYEQYF.